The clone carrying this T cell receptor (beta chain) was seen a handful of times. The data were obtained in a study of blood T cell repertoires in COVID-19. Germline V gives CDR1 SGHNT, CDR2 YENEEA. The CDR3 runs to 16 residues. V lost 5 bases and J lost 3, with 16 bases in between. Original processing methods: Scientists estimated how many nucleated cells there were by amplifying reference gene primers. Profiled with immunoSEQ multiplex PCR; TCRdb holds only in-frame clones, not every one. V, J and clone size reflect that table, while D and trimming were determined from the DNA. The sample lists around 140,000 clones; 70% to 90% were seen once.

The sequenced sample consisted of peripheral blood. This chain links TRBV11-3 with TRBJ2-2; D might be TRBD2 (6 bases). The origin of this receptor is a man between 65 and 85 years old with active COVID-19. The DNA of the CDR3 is TGTGCCAGCAGCCCTCAGGCGGGGCCGCACACCGGGGAGCTGTTTTTT. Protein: CASSPQAGPHTGELFF.